The next 20 T cell receptor beta chains were all read from a single sample in a study of T cells after somatic rescue of genetic block. The data were produced by immunoSEQ multiplex PCR, yet TCRdb's version contains in-frame clones alone and is incomplete. The table has 110,000 or so clones, under 95% seen once. Sequences were obtained from peripheral blood mononuclear cells (PBMCs). The receptor set was obtained from a woman aged 18-30 years.

This chain joins TRBV7-9 and TRBJ1-1; D might be TRBD1 (6 bases). V lost 5 bases, J lost 7 bases, and 14 bases lay in between. CDR3 length: 13 amino acids. The germline gives CDR1 SEHNR, CDR2 FQNEAQ (reference sequence). The CDR3 sequence is CASSPENRVEAFF. The CDR3 nucleotides read TGTGCCAGCAGCCCAGAAAACAGGGTTGAAGCTTTCTTT.

The chain combines TRBV2 with TRBJ2-2; D is undetermined. The ends were cut back, 7 bases at V and 0 bases at J, with 15 bases in the middle. Germline assignment: CDR1 SNHLY and CDR2 FYNNEI. This CDR3 has 16 residues. The CDR3 DNA reads as TGTGCCAGCATCCCCTGGGGTGCTACGAACACCGGGGAGCTGTTTTTT. It yields the protein CASIPWGATNTGELFF.

The chain recombines TRBV5-6 with TRBJ1-5; 8 positions match TRBD1. J gave up 0 bases and V 4 bases, and 9 bases lay outside the gene matches. Germline V gene data show CDR1 as SGHDT and CDR2 as YYEEEE. The CDR3 has 17 amino acids. The CDR3 sequence: CASSIGQGLHSNQPQHF. The CDR3 DNA follows: TGTGCCAGCAGCATAGGACAGGGCCTCCATAGCAATCAGCCCCAGCATTTT.

CDR3 coding DNA: TGTGCCAGCAGCGGGGGTTGGGAGACCCAGTACTTC. Translation: CASSGGWETQYF. The chain has TRBV6-1 and TRBJ2-5, with D possibly matching TRBD2 (6 bases). Trimming took off 6 bases at V and 5 bases at J, with 10 bases between the two ends. CDR1 is MNHNS, CDR2 SASEGT, per germline. This CDR3 has 12 amino acids.

The chain has TRBV23-1 and TRBJ1-2, with a weak D call TRBD1 (6 bases). TRBV23-1 is an open reading frame whose function is uncertain. The germline V and J ends were trimmed by 0 bases and 3 bases, with 14 bases remaining between them. The CDR3 has 16 amino acids. CDR3 residues: CASSQSAQGFDYGYTF. The CDR3 coding sequence is TGCGCCAGCAGTCAATCGGCACAGGGATTCGACTATGGCTACACCTTC.

The chain employs TRBV7-9 and TRBJ1-3; D is perhaps TRBD1 (5 bases). V dropped 5 bases and J dropped 2 bases, with 10 bases sitting between them. Germline loops: CDR1 SEHNR, CDR2 FQNEAQ (reference sequence). CDR3 length: 14 residues. In DNA form, the CDR3 reads TGTGCCAGCAGCGAACGGGGGGCTGGAAACACCATATATTTT. Protein: CASSERGAGNTIYF.

The rearrangement links TRBV19 to TRBJ1-5; maybe TRBD1 (5 bases). The V end lost 2 bases, the J end lost 7 bases, and 9 bases lay between the germline ends. The CDR3 extends over 13 amino acids. The germline gives CDR1 LNHDA, CDR2 SQIVND (reference sequence). The CDR3 sequence: CASSISGQQPQHF. The DNA for the CDR3 is TGTGCCAGTAGTATATCAGGGCAGCAGCCCCAGCATTTT.

CDR3 region: CASRGGANEKLFF. The CDR3 region has the DNA TGTGCCAGCAGGGGTGGAGCGAATGAAAAACTGTTTTTT. The chain recombines TRBV7-2 with TRBJ1-4; no reliable D call. The V gene lost 6 bases and the J gene lost 5 bases, with 10 bases spanning the gap. The CDR3 has 13 amino acids. The V gene's germline CDR1 is SGHTA and CDR2 FQGNSA.

The CDR3 spells CAITAGEFTDTQYF. The CDR3 DNA reads as TGTGCCATCACGGCTGGCGAATTTACAGATACGCAGTATTTT. The chain employs TRBV10-3 and TRBJ2-3, with D unresolved. Germline CDR1 and CDR2: ENHRY and SYGVKD. Trimming cost V 7 bases and J 3 bases, with 14 bases left between them. The CDR3 consists of 14 residues.

The V gene is TRBV7-3, the J gene TRBJ2-2; 8 nucleotides line up with TRBD2. Looked up from germline, CDR1 is SGHTA and CDR2 is FQGTGA. CDR3 size: 16 residues. V lost 2 bases and J lost 2; bases outside the gene matches: 4. CDR3: CASSLLAGGNTGELFF. The CDR3 DNA follows: TGTGCCAGCAGCTTACTGGCGGGGGGAAACACCGGGGAGCTGTTTTTT. The whole variable domain, filled in from reference TRBV7-3 and TRBJ2-2, reads GAGVSQTPSNKVTEKGKYVELRCDPISGHTALYWYRQSLGQGPEFLIYFQGTGAADDSGLPNDRFFAVRPEGSVSTLKIQRTERGDSAVYLCASSLLAGGNTGELFFGEGSRLTVL.

The chain has TRBV7-2 and TRBJ1-6; possible D gene TRBD1, 6 bases. CDR3 length equals 15 residues. V was trimmed by 2 bases and J by 7 bases, leaving 12 bases between them. The germline V gene encodes CDR1 SGHTA and CDR2 FQGNSA. CDR3 sequence reads: CASSLNRQGNSPLHF. The CDR3 DNA reads TGTGCCAGCAGCTTAAATCGGCAGGGGAATTCACCCCTCCACTTT.

This chain joins TRBV27 and TRBJ1-6, with D unclear. Germline CDR1 MNHEY, CDR2 SMNVEV (reference sequence). The length of the CDR3 is 15 residues. Trimming pared 5 bases from V and 0 bases from J, leaving 8 bases between. The CDR3 DNA is TGTGCCAGCAGTCTCATGACCTCCTATAATTCACCCCTCCACTTT. Translating it yields CASSLMTSYNSPLHF.

CDR3 region: CASSLEGTRDTQYF. The CDR3 DNA reads as TGCGCCAGCAGCTTGGAGGGGACTAGAGATACGCAGTATTTT. This chain joins TRBV5-1 and TRBJ2-3; 8 bases fit TRBD2. V lost 0 bases to trimming and J lost 5 bases; unmatched junction nucleotides: 2. CDR3 length equals 14 residues. From germline, CDR1 is SGHRS and CDR2 YFSETQ.

This sequence joins TRBV4-3 and TRBJ2-3; D possibly corresponds to TRBD2 (6 bases). Germline CDR1 LGHNA, CDR2 YSLEER. This CDR3 contains 17 residues. V was clipped by 0 bases and J by 2 bases, with 15 bases between them. CDR3 region: CASSQDLTGEVTDTQYF. The CDR3 DNA reads TGCGCCAGCAGCCAAGATTTAACGGGGGAAGTCACAGATACGCAGTATTTT.

This chain joins TRBV29-1 and TRBJ2-7, with a weak D call TRBD2 (5 bases). CDR1 and CDR2 (germline): SQVTM, ANQGSEA. The CDR3 is 13 amino acids. Trimming removed 5 bases from V and 1 base from J, with 12 bases in between. The CDR3 loop is CSVSRAQSYEQYF. CDR3 DNA sequence: TGCAGCGTTTCGCGGGCGCAATCCTACGAGCAGTACTTC.

The V call is TRBV19, the J call TRBJ1-5, with 7 positions matching TRBD1. The CDR3 has 14 amino acids. V lost 3 bases to trimming and J lost 7 bases; unmatched junction nucleotides: 6. Germline V gene data show CDR1 as LNHDA and CDR2 as SQIVND (reference sequence). CDR3 region: CASSILGQKQPQHF. CDR3 bases: TGTGCCAGTAGTATCCTGGGACAGAAACAGCCCCAGCATTTT.

V is TRBV28 and J is TRBJ2-7; weak D call: TRBD2 (6 bases). Per germline, CDR1 MDHEN and CDR2 SYDVKM. Trimming cost V 3 bases and J 7 bases, with 16 bases left between them. The CDR3 totals 14 residues. The CDR3 is CASSFPRGGREQYF. The CDR3 DNA follows: TGTGCCAGCAGTTTTCCTCGAGGAGGGCGAGAGCAGTACTTC. The complete variable domain, with remaining parts taken from reference TRBV28 and TRBJ2-7, reads DVKVTQSSRYLVKRTGEKVFLECVQDMDHENMFWYRQDPGLGLRLIYFSYDVKMKEKGDIPEGYSVSREKKERFSLILESASTNQTSMYLCASSFPRGGREQYFGPGTRLTVT.

This sequence joins TRBV13 and TRBJ2-5; possibly TRBD1 for D (6 bases). CDR1 is PRHDT and CDR2 is FYEKMQ in the germline V gene (reference sequence). The CDR3 is made up of 14 amino acids. Trimming left V 0 bases short and J 3 bases short, with 8 bases between. CDR3 coding DNA: TGTGCCAGCAGCTTAGGGACAGGAGAAGAGACCCAGTACTTC. This translates into CASSLGTGEETQYF.

The chain combines TRBV20-1 with TRBJ2-3; D is uncertain. Looked up from germline, CDR1 is DFQATT and CDR2 is SNEGSKA (reference sequence). V dropped 4 bases and J dropped 3 bases, with 5 bases sitting between them. The CDR3 runs 11 residues. Written as DNA, the CDR3 is TGCAGTGCTACTATAACAGATACGCAGTATTTT. Amino acids: CSATITDTQYF.

This rearrangement joins TRBV6-5 to TRBJ1-1, with D perhaps matching TRBD1 (5 bases). Trimming took 2 bases from V and 0 from J, leaving 10 bases between them. The CDR3 sequence is 15 residues long. Per the germline V gene, CDR1 is MNHEY and CDR2 is SVGAGI. The chain's CDR3 is CASSYGGMMNTEAFF. The CDR3 nucleotides read TGTGCCAGCAGTTACGGGGGGATGATGAACACTGAAGCTTTCTTT.